This entry concerns a single T cell receptor (beta chain). In the study's own analysis: Nucleated cell counts were estimated from reference gene primer amplification. The assay was immunoSEQ multiplex PCR, and TCRdb's table has in-frame clones only and misses some. V, J and clone size were drawn from that table, and D and trimming were deduced from the DNA. Of around 100,000 clones in the sample, roughly 87% were seen once. These data originate in a study of blood T cell repertoires in COVID-19. Study at large: Sites across the United States, Italy and Spain contributed samples from acute and convalescent COVID-19. T cells, B-cell-depleted T cells, or PBMCs supplied cDNA or gDNA.

The CDR3 has 14 amino acids. Germline CDR1 and CDR2: SNHLY and FYNNEI. V lost 11 bases and J lost 4; bases outside the gene matches: 10. The chain links TRBV2 to TRBJ1-3, with TRBD1 identical over 8 bases. Sequencing used peripheral blood. The receptor was derived from an elderly woman with acute or convalescent COVID-19. The CDR3 DNA reads as TGTGCCGGATCACAGGGGGTCGCGGGAAACACCATATATTTT. This translates into CAGSQGVAGNTIYF.